The 27 T cell receptor beta chains below come from one sample, sequenced in a study of control samples from healthy donors and cancer patients. Some clones are missing from TCRdb's copy, which holds only in-frame ones; the method was immunoSEQ multiplex PCR. The table has about 140,000 clones, roughly 88% seen once. The specimen was blood. The receptors come from a man aged 18-30 years in good health.

The CDR3 region is CASNGGAQETQYF. Here the CDR3 DNA reads TGTGCCAGCAACGGGGGGGCCCAAGAGACCCAGTACTTC. The chain uses TRBV28 and TRBJ2-5, with TRBD2 matching over 8 bases. The V gene end was trimmed by 7 bases and the J gene end by 1 base; junction bases not matched to a gene: 2. Germline loops: CDR1 MDHEN, CDR2 SYDVKM. This CDR3 is 13 amino acids long.

The chain employs TRBV3-1 (or the pseudogene TRBV3-2) and TRBJ2-5; D gene uncertain. V lost 0 bases, J lost 4 bases, and 12 bases lay in between. Germline lookup yields CDR1 LGHDT and CDR2 YNNKEL (reference sequence). This CDR3 has 15 amino acids. CDR3 DNA sequence: TGTGCCAGCAGCCAAGATGAGCCTACCGGAGAGACCCAGTACTTC. It translates to CASSQDEPTGETQYF.

The rearrangement links TRBV7-2 to TRBJ2-5; D uncertain. V was cut by 3 bases and J by 3 bases, with 8 bases left in between. Germline loops: CDR1 SGHTA, CDR2 FQGNSA. There are 13 residues in the CDR3. The CDR3 nucleotides read TGTGCCAGCAGCTTGACACAGAAAGAGACCCAGTACTTC. As protein: CASSLTQKETQYF.

The chain is built from TRBV6-1 and TRBJ2-1; D is possibly TRBD1 or TRBD2 (5 bases each). V dropped 2 bases and J dropped 4 bases, with 9 bases sitting between them. Germline CDR1 reads MNHNS; CDR2 reads SASEGT. The CDR3 length is 14 residues. CDR3 sequence reads: CASSERDPYNEQFF. The CDR3 DNA follows: TGTGCCAGCAGTGAACGGGACCCGTACAATGAGCAGTTCTTC.

This rearrangement joins TRBV11-2 to TRBJ2-3; D perhaps matches TRBD2 (5 bases). CDR3 length: 14 amino acids. Trimming removed 5 bases from V and 3 bases from J, with 12 bases in between. Germline CDR1 and CDR2: SGHAT and FQNNGV. CDR3 loop: CASSLLGGTDTQYF. The DNA for the CDR3 is TGTGCCAGCAGCCTTCTTGGCGGGACAGATACGCAGTATTTT.

The J gene is TRBJ1-2, the V gene TRBV28; 8 bases match TRBD1. The CDR3 contains 14 residues. J gave up 7 bases and V 4 bases, and 8 bases lay outside the gene matches. Germline V gene lookup returns CDR1 MDHEN and CDR2 SYDVKM. The CDR3 sequence is CASSSTGDAGGYTF. CDR3 sequence (DNA): TGTGCCAGCAGTTCGACAGGGGACGCGGGTGGCTACACCTTC.

This rearrangement joins TRBV10-3 to TRBJ1-5; TRBD1 matches 7 bases. Per the germline V gene, CDR1 is ENHRY and CDR2 is SYGVKD. The CDR3 has 16 residues. V lost 11 bases, J lost 4 bases, and 17 bases stayed unmatched. In DNA form, the CDR3 reads TGTGCCGTTGCCCCTTCCGGGACAGCTGAAAATCAGCCCCAGCATTTT. Its protein is CAVAPSGTAENQPQHF.

The chain has TRBV3-1 (or the pseudogene TRBV3-2) and TRBJ2-1; tentatively, D is TRBD2 (6 bases). V was cut by 4 bases and J by 9 bases, with 13 bases left in between. The CDR3 is 13 residues long. The germline V gene has CDR1 LGHDT and CDR2 YNNKEL (reference sequence). As DNA, the CDR3 is TGTGCCAGCAGCCCAACTAGCAACGGTGAGCAGTTCTTC. Protein: CASSPTSNGEQFF.

In this sample, this clone turned up once. J is TRBJ2-5 and V is TRBV11-3, with 10 nucleotides matching TRBD1. Germline V gene lookup returns CDR1 SGHNT and CDR2 YENEEA. This CDR3 contains 14 residues. V gave up 4 bases and J gave up 4 bases; unmatched junction bases: 3. The chain's CDR3 is CASSYGTGAETQYF. CDR3 nucleotide sequence: TGTGCCAGCAGCTACGGGACAGGGGCAGAGACCCAGTACTTC.

V is TRBV4-2 and J is TRBJ1-5; tentatively, D is TRBD1 (5 bases). The CDR3 sequence is 15 residues long. From germline, CDR1 is LGHNA and CDR2 YNFKEQ. V lost 1 base, J lost 6 bases, and 13 bases lay in between. DNA of the CDR3: TGTGCCAGCAGCCAAGGGCAGGGAGGCGGTCAGCCCCAGCATTTT. Its protein product is CASSQGQGGGQPQHF.

This clone was seen a single time. The rearrangement links TRBV30 to TRBJ2-7; 8 bases map to TRBD1. Germline-derived CDR1 and CDR2 are GTSNPN and SVGIG (reference sequence). The length of the CDR3 is 15 residues. V lost 2 bases, J lost 4 bases, and 10 bases stayed unmatched. DNA of the CDR3: TGTGCCTGGAGTCCTCGGACAGGGAAACTGTACGAGCAGTACTTC. Residues: CAWSPRTGKLYEQYF.

V is TRBV18 and J is TRBJ1-3, with 10 bases matching TRBD1. Germline V gene data show CDR1 as KGHSH and CDR2 as LQKENI. V lost 6 bases, J lost 2 bases, and 7 bases stayed unmatched. The CDR3 spans 16 residues. The DNA for the CDR3 is TGTGCCAGCTCTCCCGGACAGGGGGGCACTGGAAACACCATATATTTT. Protein: CASSPGQGGTGNTIYF.

This clone was observed a single time. The J gene is TRBJ2-1, the V gene TRBV14, with TRBD2 matching over 15 bases. V was clipped by 4 bases and J by 4 bases; unmatched bases: 8. CDR1 SGHDN and CDR2 FVKESK come from the germline V gene. This CDR3 contains 18 residues. CDR3 in DNA: TGTGCCAGCAGCCCAGGACTAGCGGGGGGGCCTCGATACAATGAGCAGTTCTTC. Translating it yields CASSPGLAGGPRYNEQFF.

This chain connects TRBV3-1 (or the pseudogene TRBV3-2) to TRBJ2-3; D may be TRBD2 (5 bases). Germline lookup yields CDR1 LGHDT and CDR2 YNNKEL (reference sequence). The germline V and J ends were trimmed by 4 bases and 2 bases, with 16 bases remaining between them. The CDR3 consists of 16 residues. The CDR3 coding sequence is TGTGCCAGCAGCCTCGGAGGCCTAGGACCCACAGATACGCAGTATTTT. As protein: CASSLGGLGPTDTQYF.

The genes are TRBV24-1 and TRBJ2-1; D remains unclear. Trimming shortened V by 8 bases and J by 7 bases, and 8 bases separated the two germline ends. The CDR3 is 11 residues long. Germline CDR1 reads KGHDR; CDR2 reads SFDVKD. CDR3 sequence reads: CATTQGNEQFF. CDR3 DNA sequence: TGTGCCACCACCCAAGGGAATGAGCAGTTCTTC.

The rearrangement joins TRBV11-2 to TRBJ2-1; D is uncertain. CDR1 is SGHAT, CDR2 FQNNGV, per germline. CDR3 length: 11 residues. V gave up 5 bases and J gave up 8 bases, with 7 bases separating them. The CDR3 bases are TGTGCCAGCAGCGTCTCCCATGAGCAGTTCTTC. Translation: CASSVSHEQFF.

This clone was observed once. The chain couples TRBV28 to TRBJ2-5; D ambiguous. CDR1 is MDHEN, CDR2 SYDVKM, per germline. Trimming removed 5 bases from V and 2 bases from J, with 15 bases in between. There are 15 residues in the CDR3. The CDR3 DNA sequence: TGTGCCAGCAGTCTTGACAAATCCATACAAGAGACCCAGTACTTC. It yields the protein CASSLDKSIQETQYF.

A few counts support this clone. The rearrangement uses TRBV7-9 and TRBJ1-4; possible D gene TRBD1, 5 bases. Trimming cost V 5 bases and J 8 bases, with 18 bases left between them. The CDR3 covers 15 residues. From germline, CDR1 is SEHNR and CDR2 FQNEAQ (reference sequence). The CDR3 DNA sequence: TGTGCCAGCAGCCCGCCGAGGGAAGAGGGGGAAAAACTGTTTTTT. Protein product: CASSPPREEGEKLFF.

This chain connects TRBV4-1 to TRBJ2-5; 9 bases are shared with TRBD2. J was trimmed by 5 bases and V by 0 bases; bases with no gene match: 7. Germline V gene data show CDR1 as MGHRA and CDR2 as YSYEKL. This CDR3 is built from 16 residues. As DNA, the CDR3 is TGCGCCAGCAGCCAAGATGGGACTAGCTCCCTCGAGACCCAGTACTTC. Its translation: CASSQDGTSSLETQYF.

A single count supports this clone. The rearrangement joins TRBV6-5 to TRBJ2-7; 7 positions agree with TRBD1. The CDR3 consists of 12 residues. V lost 5 bases and J lost 2; bases outside the gene matches: 0. Germline-derived CDR1 and CDR2 are MNHEY and SVGAGI. The CDR3 sequence is CASSQGAYEQYF. The CDR3 nucleotides read TGTGCCAGCAGTCAGGGGGCCTACGAGCAGTACTTC.

This chain uses TRBV21-1 with TRBJ1-2; TRBD1, the table's D call, lacks a check against the DNA. TRBV21-1 is a known pseudogene. The CDR3 totals 14 residues. CDR3 nucleotides: TGTGCCAGCAGCCCGCTGGACAGGGCTCGGGGCTACACCTTC. Translating it yields CASSPLDRARGYTF.

The V and J genes are TRBV5-6 and TRBJ1-3; D gene unclear. The CDR3 runs to 15 residues. Trimming cost V 1 base and J 0 bases, with 8 bases left between them. Germline-derived CDR1 and CDR2 are SGHDT and YYEEEE. The CDR3 is CASSLRWSSGNTIYF. CDR3 DNA: TGTGCCAGCAGCTTGCGGTGGAGCTCTGGAAACACCATATATTTT. The full variable domain, with the rest looked up from reference TRBV5-6 and TRBJ1-3, is DAGVTQSPTHLIKTRGQQVTLRCSPKSGHDTVSWYQQALGQGPQFIFQYYEEEERQRGNFPDRFSGHQFPNYSSELNVNALLLGDSALYLCASSLRWSSGNTIYFGEGSWLTVV.

The genes are TRBV7-3 and TRBJ2-4; D is perhaps TRBD1 or TRBD2 (5 bases each). Germline V gene data show CDR1 as SGHTA and CDR2 as FQGTGA. Trimming took off 9 bases at V and 0 bases at J, with 18 bases between the two ends. The CDR3 covers 16 residues. CDR3 in DNA: TGTGCCAGAAACACGGGACCAACTCTAGCCAAAAACATTCAGTACTTC. This gives the protein CARNTGPTLAKNIQYF.

The count of this clone is one. This chain uses TRBV9 with TRBJ1-6; 7 bases map to TRBD1. This CDR3 spans 14 amino acids. Trimming removed 0 bases from V and 6 bases from J; junction bases left unmatched: 0. CDR1 SGDLS and CDR2 YYNGEE come from the germline V gene. The CDR3 coding sequence is TGTGCCAGCAGCGTAGGACAGGGTAATTCACCCCTCCACTTT. Protein: CASSVGQGNSPLHF.

The rearrangement joins TRBV4-3 to TRBJ2-2, with D perhaps matching TRBD1 (6 bases). This CDR3 comprises 17 residues. The V end was cut by 0 bases, the J end by 6 bases, with 17 bases between. From germline, CDR1 is LGHNA and CDR2 YSLEER. DNA of the CDR3: TGCGCCAGCAGCCAAGATTGGAGCCAGGGGTATCCCGGGGAGCTGTTTTTT. The encoded protein is CASSQDWSQGYPGELFF.

V gene TRBV6-1 combines with J gene TRBJ1-2; D is perhaps TRBD1 (6 bases). Germline lookup yields CDR1 MNHNS and CDR2 SASEGT. The V end lost 2 bases, the J end lost 2 bases, and 15 bases lay between the germline ends. CDR3 length equals 16 residues. The CDR3 loop is CASSEFSGETNYGYTF. In DNA form, the CDR3 reads TGTGCCAGCAGTGAATTTTCAGGGGAGACGAACTATGGCTACACCTTC.

The chain combines TRBV3-1 (or the pseudogene TRBV3-2) with TRBJ2-3, with D perhaps matching TRBD1 (5 bases). Between the trimmed V and J ends, which lost 0 bases and 9 bases, there was a span of 16 bases. There are 15 residues in the CDR3. Per germline, CDR1 LGHDT and CDR2 YNNKEL (reference sequence). CDR3 amino acids: CASSQDPLTARTQYF. The CDR3 DNA sequence: TGTGCCAGCAGCCAAGATCCCCTGACAGCGAGAACGCAGTATTTT.